The T cell receptor beta chain under discussion was sequenced for a study of blood T cell repertoires in COVID-19. Study information: PBMCs, B-cell-depleted T cells, or T cells provided the cDNA or gDNA that made up the material.

Profiling relied on immunoSEQ multiplex PCR, and the TCRdb table lists in-frame clones only, not all of them. The table records more than 200,000 clones, about 80% of them present only once. Germline V CDR1 and CDR2: SNHLY, FYNNEI. V was clipped by 2 bases and J by 2 bases, with 8 bases between them. This CDR3 region has 14 residues. V is TRBV2 and J is TRBJ2-3; maybe TRBD2 (5 bases). This TCR was recovered from a woman in her thirties or forties with active or convalescent COVID-19. Sequencing input: peripheral blood. CDR3 in DNA: TGTGCCAGCAGTGAAACTAGGGCCACAGATACGCAGTATTTT. Its protein product is CASSETRATDTQYF.